This T cell receptor (beta chain) was sequenced for a study of blood T cell repertoires in COVID-19. About the research overall: Material from acute and convalescent COVID-19 was sourced from the United States, Italy and Spain.

Original handling: Quantification of nucleated cells was approximated via reference gene primer amplification. Assay: immunoSEQ multiplex PCR; the TCRdb copy retains only in-frame clones and omits some. V and J calls and clone size are given by that table; D and trimming were obtained from the DNA. The sample contains a few hundred thousand clones, around 91% of which appear only once. The origin of this receptor is a woman younger than 35 with acute COVID-19. The sequenced sample consisted of PBMCs or T cells enriched from blood (not recorded which).

The CDR3 DNA reads TGTGCCACCCGACAGGGTACGAATTCACCCCTCCACTTT. Translating it yields CATRQGTNSPLHF. The V call is TRBV28, the J call TRBJ1-6, with 7 bases fitting TRBD1. Looked up from germline, CDR1 is MDHEN and CDR2 is SYDVKM. The V segment lost 10 bases and the J segment 7 bases; nucleotides outside the gene matches: 7. This CDR3 comprises 13 residues.